The clone carrying this T cell receptor beta chain was observed a few times. Its antigen is still unknown. PCR involved 60 Vbeta and 13 Jbeta primers. Profiled with immunoSEQ multiplex PCR; TCRdb holds only in-frame clones, not every one. The sample has 150,000 to 160,000 clones; around 75% are singletons. The sample belongs to a study of cytomegalovirus exposure and HLA in healthy donors. All donors participated as healthy donors of bone marrow. This CDR3 is built from 17 residues. V lost 5 bases, J lost 1 base, and 11 bases stayed unmatched. Germline V gene lookup returns CDR1 KGHSH and CDR2 LQKENI. General study results and limits: In a later analysis, TCR beta V- and J-gene trimming showed a link to a missense DCLRE1C variant.

The receptor's source is a man aged 25-40 years in good health and CMV-seropositive. V is TRBV18 and J is TRBJ2-5, with 9 bases matching TRBD2. The source material was PBMCs. As DNA, the CDR3 is TGTGCCAGCTCATTCGGGACTAGCCCTACGTTCCAAGAGACCCAGTACTTC. It is translated as CASSFGTSPTFQETQYF.